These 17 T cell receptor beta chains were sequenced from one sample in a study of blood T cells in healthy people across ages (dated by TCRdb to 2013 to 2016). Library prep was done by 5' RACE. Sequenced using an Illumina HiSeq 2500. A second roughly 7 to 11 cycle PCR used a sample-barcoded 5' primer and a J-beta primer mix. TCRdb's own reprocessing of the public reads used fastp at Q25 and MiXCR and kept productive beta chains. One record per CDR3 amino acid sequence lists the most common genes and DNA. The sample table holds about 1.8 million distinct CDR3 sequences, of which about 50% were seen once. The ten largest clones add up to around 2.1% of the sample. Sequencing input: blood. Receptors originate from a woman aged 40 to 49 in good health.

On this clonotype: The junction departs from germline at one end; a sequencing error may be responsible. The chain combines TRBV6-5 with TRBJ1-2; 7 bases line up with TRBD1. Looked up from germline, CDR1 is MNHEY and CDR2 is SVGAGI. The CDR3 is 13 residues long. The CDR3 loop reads CVTQGPDNYGYTF. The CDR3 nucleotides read TGTGTGACACAGGGGCCCGATAACTATGGTTACACCTTC.

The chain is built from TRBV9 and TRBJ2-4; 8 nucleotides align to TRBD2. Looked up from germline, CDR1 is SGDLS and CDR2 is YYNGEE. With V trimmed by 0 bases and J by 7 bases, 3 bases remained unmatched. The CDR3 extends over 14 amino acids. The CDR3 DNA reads TGTGCCAGCAGCGTAGCGGGGGGGCATAACATTCAGTACTTC. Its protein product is CASSVAGGHNIQYF. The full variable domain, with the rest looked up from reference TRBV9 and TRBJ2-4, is DSGVTQTPKHLITATGQRVTLRCSPRSGDLSVYWYQQSLDQGLQFLIQYYNGEERAKGNILERFSAQQFPDLHSELNLSSLELGDSALYFCASSVAGGHNIQYFGAGTRLSVL.

The CDR3 DNA reads as TGCAGTGCTACGAATAGCGGGGGGCGCTCCTTACGAGTCTCCTACAATGAGCAGTTCTTC. Translating it yields CSATNSGGRSLRVSYNEQFF. The chain has TRBV20-1 and TRBJ2-1; the match to TRBD2 covers 10 bases. Trimming cost V 4 bases and J 0 bases; bases outside gene matches: 18. The CDR3 runs 20 residues. Germline CDR1 reads DFQATT; CDR2 reads SNEGSKA (reference sequence).

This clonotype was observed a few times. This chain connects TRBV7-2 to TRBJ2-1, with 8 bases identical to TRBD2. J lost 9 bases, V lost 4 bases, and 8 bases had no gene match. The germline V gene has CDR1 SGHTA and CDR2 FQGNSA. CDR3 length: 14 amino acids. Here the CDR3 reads CASSSFGGAVEQFF. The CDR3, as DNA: TGTGCCAGCAGCTCCTTCGGGGGGGCCGTTGAGCAGTTCTTC.

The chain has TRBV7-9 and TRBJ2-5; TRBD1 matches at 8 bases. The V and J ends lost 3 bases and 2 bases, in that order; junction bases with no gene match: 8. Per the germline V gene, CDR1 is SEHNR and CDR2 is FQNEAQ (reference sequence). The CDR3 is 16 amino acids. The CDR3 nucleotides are TGTGCCAGCAGCTTTGGAGGGACAGGTCTACAAGAGACCCAGTACTTC. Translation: CASSFGGTGLQETQYF.

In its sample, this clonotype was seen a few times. In DNA form, the CDR3 reads TGCAGCGCCGCATTCGGACAGGCCCTAGCCAAAAACATTCAGTACTTC. The encoded protein is CSAAFGQALAKNIQYF. The chain combines TRBV29-1 with TRBJ2-4; TRBD1 matches at 7 bases. This CDR3 is 16 amino acids long. Losses at the gene ends were 7 bases for V and 0 bases for J; bases not matched to a gene: 12. The germline V gene has CDR1 SQVTM and CDR2 ANQGSEA. Drawing the rest from reference TRBV29-1 and TRBJ2-4, the complete variable domain is SAVISQKPSRDICQRGTSLTIQCQVDSQVTMMFWYRQQPGQSLTLIATANQGSEATYESGFVIDKFPISRPNLTFSTLTVSNMSPEDSSIYLCSAAFGQALAKNIQYFGAGTRLSVL.

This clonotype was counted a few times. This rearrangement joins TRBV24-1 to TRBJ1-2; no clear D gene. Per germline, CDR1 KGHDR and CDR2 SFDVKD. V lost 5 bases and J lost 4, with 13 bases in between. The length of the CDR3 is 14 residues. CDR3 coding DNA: TGTGCCACCAGTGCCCGAGAAGATTCCTATGGCTACACCTTC. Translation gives CATSAREDSYGYTF.

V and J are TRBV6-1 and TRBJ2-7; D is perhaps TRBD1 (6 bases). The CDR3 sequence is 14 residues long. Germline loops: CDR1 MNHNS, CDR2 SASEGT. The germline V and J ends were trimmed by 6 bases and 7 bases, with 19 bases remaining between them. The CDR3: CASRRIRDKGEQYF. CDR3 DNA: TGTGCCAGCAGGAGAATCCGGGACAAAGGGGAGCAGTACTTC.

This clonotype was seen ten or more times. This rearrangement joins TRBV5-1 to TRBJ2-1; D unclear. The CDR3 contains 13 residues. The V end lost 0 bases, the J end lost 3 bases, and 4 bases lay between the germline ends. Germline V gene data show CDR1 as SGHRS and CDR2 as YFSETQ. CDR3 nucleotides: TGCGCCAGCAGCTTGGCCCTCTACAATGAGCAGTTCTTC. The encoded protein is CASSLALYNEQFF.

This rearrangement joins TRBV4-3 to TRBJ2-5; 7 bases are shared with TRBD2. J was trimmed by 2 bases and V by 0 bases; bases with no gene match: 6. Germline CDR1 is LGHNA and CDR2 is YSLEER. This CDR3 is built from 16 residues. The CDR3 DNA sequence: TGCGCCAGCAGCCAAGATGATCGGGACTATCAAGAGACCCAGTACTTC. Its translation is CASSQDDRDYQETQYF.

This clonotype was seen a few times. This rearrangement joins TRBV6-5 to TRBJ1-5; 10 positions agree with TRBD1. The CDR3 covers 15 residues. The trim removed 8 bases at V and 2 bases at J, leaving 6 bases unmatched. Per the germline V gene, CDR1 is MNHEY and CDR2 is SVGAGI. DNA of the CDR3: TGTGCCAGCCGGCTCGGGACAGGGGGCAATCAGCCCCAGCATTTT. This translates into CASRLGTGGNQPQHF.

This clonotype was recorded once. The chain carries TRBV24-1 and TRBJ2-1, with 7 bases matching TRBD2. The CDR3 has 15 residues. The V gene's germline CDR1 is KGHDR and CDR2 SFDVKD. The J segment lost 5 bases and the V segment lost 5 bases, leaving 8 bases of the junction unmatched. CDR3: CATSAVGGGHNEQFF. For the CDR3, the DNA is TGTGCCACCAGTGCAGTGGGGGGGGGACACAATGAGCAGTTCTTC.

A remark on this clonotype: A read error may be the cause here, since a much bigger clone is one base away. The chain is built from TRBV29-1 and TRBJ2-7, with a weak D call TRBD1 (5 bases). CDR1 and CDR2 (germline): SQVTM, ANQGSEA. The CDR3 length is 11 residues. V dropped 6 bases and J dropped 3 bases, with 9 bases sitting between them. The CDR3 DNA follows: TGCAGCGTGGACATAGTCTACGAGCAGTACTTC. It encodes CSVDIVYEQYF.

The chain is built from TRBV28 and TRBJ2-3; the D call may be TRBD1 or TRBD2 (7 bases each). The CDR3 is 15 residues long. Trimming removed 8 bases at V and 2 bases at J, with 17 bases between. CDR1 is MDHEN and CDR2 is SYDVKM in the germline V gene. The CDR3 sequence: CASLRGGILTDTQYF. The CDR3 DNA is TGTGCCAGCCTCAGGGGGGGGATACTCACAGATACGCAGTATTTT.

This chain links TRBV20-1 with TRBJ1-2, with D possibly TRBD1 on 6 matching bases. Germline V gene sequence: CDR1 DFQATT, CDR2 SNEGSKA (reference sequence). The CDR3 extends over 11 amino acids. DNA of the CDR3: TGCAGCGGGGCAGGGGACCATGGCTACACCTTC. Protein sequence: CSGAGDHGYTF.

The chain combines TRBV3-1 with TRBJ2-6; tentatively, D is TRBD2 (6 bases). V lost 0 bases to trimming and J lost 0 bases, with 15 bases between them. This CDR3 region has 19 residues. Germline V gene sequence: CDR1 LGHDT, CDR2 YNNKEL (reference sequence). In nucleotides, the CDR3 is TGTGCCAGCAGCCAAGATTCGGGCAGGAGGGTCTCTGGGGCCAACGTCCTGACTTTC. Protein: CASSQDSGRRVSGANVLTF.

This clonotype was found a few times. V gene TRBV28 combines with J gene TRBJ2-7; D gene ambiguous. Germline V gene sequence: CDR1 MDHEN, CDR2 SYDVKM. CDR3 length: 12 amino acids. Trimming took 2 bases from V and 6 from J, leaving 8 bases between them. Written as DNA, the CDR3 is TGTGCCAGCAGTTTAGGGTATTCCGAGCAGTACTTC. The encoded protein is CASSLGYSEQYF.